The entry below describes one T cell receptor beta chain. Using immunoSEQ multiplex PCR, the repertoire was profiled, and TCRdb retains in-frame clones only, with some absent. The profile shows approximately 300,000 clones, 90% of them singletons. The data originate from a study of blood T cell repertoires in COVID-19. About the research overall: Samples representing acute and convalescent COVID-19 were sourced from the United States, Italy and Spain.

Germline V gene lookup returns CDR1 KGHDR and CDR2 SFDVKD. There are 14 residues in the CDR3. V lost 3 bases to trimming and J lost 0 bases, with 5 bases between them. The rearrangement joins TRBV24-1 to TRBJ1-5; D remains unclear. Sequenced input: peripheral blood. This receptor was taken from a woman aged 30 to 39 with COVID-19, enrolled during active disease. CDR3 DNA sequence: TGTGCCACCAGTGATCTGTATAGCAATCAGCCCCAGCATTTT. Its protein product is CATSDLYSNQPQHF.